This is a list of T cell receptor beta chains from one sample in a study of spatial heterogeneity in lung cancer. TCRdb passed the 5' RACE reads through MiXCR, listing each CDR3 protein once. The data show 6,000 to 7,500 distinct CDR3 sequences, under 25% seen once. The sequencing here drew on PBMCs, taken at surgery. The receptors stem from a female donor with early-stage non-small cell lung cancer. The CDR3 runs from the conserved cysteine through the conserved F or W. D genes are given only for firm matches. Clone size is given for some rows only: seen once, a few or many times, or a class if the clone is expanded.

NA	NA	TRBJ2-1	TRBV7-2	TGTGCCAGCAGCTCCCAACGAACGGAGCAGTTCTTC	CASSSQRTEQFF
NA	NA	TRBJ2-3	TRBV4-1	TGCGCCAGCAGTCCCAGGGGGGGGCAGGGAGATACGCAGTATTTT	CASSPRGGQGDTQYF
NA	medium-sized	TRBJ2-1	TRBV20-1	TGCAGTGCTAGAGATGGGGCTCACCCTAGGATAACAGATCAGTTCTTC	CSARDGAHPRITDQFF
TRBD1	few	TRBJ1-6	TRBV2	TGTGCCAGCGGGACAGGTTATAATTCACCCCTCCACTTT	CASGTGYNSPLHF
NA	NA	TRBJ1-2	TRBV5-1	TGCGCCAGCAGAAAGGACCCTACAGTTAACTATGGCTACACCTTC	CASRKDPTVNYGYTF
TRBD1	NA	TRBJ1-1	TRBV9	TGTGCCAGCAGTCGTCTGGTTCTTCAGGGGGAGAACACTGAAGCTTTCTTT	CASSRLVLQGENTEAFF
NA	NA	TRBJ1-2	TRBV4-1	TGCGCCAGCAGCCAAGATCTTGGCGGCTACACCTTC	CASSQDLGGYTF
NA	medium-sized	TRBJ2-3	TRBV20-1	TGCAGTGCTAGAGTTCAGGGGACAGATACGCAGTATTTT	CSARVQGTDTQYF
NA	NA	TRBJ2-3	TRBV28	TGTGCCACCATTGAAATGGGGGGAGCAGATACGCAGTATTTT	CATIEMGGADTQYF
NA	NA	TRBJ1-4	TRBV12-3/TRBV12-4	TGTGCCAGCAGTTTAGGGCCAGGGGAGGAAAAACTGTTTTTT	CASSLGPGEEKLFF
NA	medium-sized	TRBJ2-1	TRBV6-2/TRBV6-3	TGTGCCAGCAGTTACTCGAGTACTGAGCAGTTCTTC	CASSYSSTEQFF
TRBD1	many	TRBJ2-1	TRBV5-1	TGCGCCAGCAGATCTAACAGGGGGTCAGGAAATGAGCAGTTCTTC	CASRSNRGSGNEQFF
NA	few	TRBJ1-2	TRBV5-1	TGCGCCAGCAGCTTGACGGAATTGGCCTCTGGCTACACCTTC	CASSLTELASGYTF
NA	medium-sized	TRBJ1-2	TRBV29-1	TGCAGCGTTGAACCTCACCCGGACAGCGATGGCTACACCTTC	CSVEPHPDSDGYTF
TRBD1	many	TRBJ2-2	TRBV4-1	TGCGCCAGCAGCCAAGATCTATGGGGGACAGGGCCGAACACCGGGGAGCTGTTTTTT	CASSQDLWGTGPNTGELFF
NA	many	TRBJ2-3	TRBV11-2	TGTGCCAGCAGCCCCGCCCAGACCCCGCAGGATACGCAGTATTTT	CASSPAQTPQDTQYF
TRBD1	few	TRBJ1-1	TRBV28	TGTGCCAGCAGTTTAACCCGGGACAGGGCCTTGCGCACTGAAGCTTTCTTT	CASSLTRDRALRTEAFF
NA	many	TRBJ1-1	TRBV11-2	TGTGCCAGCAGCTTACGGCCGCCGGGACGGAACACTGAAGCTTTCTTT	CASSLRPPGRNTEAFF
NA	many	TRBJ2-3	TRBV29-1	TGCAGCGTTGATATCGCCGATTGGGATACGCAGTATTTT	CSVDIADWDTQYF
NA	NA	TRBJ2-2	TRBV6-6	TGTGCCAGCAGCCTAGCAGAGGCGAACACCGGGGAGCTGTTTTTT	CASSLAEANTGELFF
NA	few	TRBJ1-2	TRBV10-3	TGTGCCATCAGTGAGTCATACACGGACTATGGCTACACCTTC	CAISESYTDYGYTF
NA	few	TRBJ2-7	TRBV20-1	TGCAGTGGTGTGACTCCGGGTTTGGGGGAGCAGTACTTC	CSGVTPGLGEQYF
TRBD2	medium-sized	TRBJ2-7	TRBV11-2	TGTGCCAGCAGCCCTATCAGACGGACTAGCGGGATTTCCTACGAGCAGTACTTC	CASSPIRRTSGISYEQYF
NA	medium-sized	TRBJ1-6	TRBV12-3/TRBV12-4	TGTGCCAGCAGCCTTAGTCTCAATTCACCCCTCCACTTT	CASSLSLNSPLHF
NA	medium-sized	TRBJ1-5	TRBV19	TGTGCCAGTACCCCCGGGAGGGGAGAGGCTCAGCCCCAGCATTTT	CASTPGRGEAQPQHF
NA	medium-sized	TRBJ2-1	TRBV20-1	TGCAGTTCACGGGGGATGGGCCTCAATGAGCAGTTCTTC	CSSRGMGLNEQFF
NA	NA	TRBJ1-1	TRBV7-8	TGTGCCAGCATCCATTTACTAAGACCGTCAGAAGCTTTCTTT	CASIHLLRPSEAFF
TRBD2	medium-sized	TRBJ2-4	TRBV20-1	TGCAGTGCTAGCGAGTCGGGGCTAGCGGAGATAAACATTCAGTACTTC	CSASESGLAEINIQYF
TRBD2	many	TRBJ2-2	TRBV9	TGTGCCAGCAGCATCCTAGCGGCCGGGGAGCTGTTTTTT	CASSILAAGELFF
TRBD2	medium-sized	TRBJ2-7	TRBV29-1	TGCAGCGTTGAACCCATGGGGACTAGCGGGACCGAGCAGTACTTC	CSVEPMGTSGTEQYF
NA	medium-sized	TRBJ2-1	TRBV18	TGTGCCAGCTCACCCGGCCCTGACAGGGAGCAGTTCTTC	CASSPGPDREQFF
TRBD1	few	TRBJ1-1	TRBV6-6	TGTGCCAGCAGACCTGGACAGGGCTACACTGAAGCTTTCTTT	CASRPGQGYTEAFF
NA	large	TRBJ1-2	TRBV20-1	TGCAGTGCTAGAGATCTCTTGGACAGTTTCTATGGCTACACCTTC	CSARDLLDSFYGYTF
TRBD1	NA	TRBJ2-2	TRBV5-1	TGCGCCAGCAGCCCGGGACAGGGGAACACCGGGGAGCTGTTTTTT	CASSPGQGNTGELFF
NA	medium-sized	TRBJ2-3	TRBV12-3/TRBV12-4	TGTGCCAGCAGTTCATGGGGTGGGGCGGTAGGGACAGATACGCAGTATTTT	CASSSWGGAVGTDTQYF
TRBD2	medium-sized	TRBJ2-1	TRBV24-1	TGTGCCACCAGTGCTAGCGGGAGTATAAACAATGAGCAGTTCTTC	CATSASGSINNEQFF
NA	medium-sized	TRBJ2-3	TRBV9	TGTGCCAGCAGCGGCGTGGCTAGGGCTACGCAGTATTTT	CASSGVARATQYF
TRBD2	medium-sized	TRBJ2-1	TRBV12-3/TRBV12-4	TGTGCCAGCAGTCATCTAGCGGGAGGGACGTTTGAGCAGTTCTTC	CASSHLAGGTFEQFF
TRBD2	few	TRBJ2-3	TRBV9	TGTGCCAGCAACACCGCCGGGACTAGCGGGGGGGCCGATACGCAGTATTTT	CASNTAGTSGGADTQYF
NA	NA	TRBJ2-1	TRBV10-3	TGTGCCATCAGTGAGTCGATTGGTCCCCACAATGAGCAGTTCTTC	CAISESIGPHNEQFF
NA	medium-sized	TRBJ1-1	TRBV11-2	TGTGCCAGCAGCTTAGACCGCGGGGGTTTGAACACTGAAGCTTTCTTT	CASSLDRGGLNTEAFF
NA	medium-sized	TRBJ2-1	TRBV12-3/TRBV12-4	TGTGCCAGCACCCTCGGTGGAGAGCAGTTCTTC	CASTLGGEQFF
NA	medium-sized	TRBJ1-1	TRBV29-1	TGCAGCGTTGGTCAGGGGCGGAACACTGAAGCTTTCTTT	CSVGQGRNTEAFF